Ten or more counts support the clone carrying this T cell receptor beta chain. Preparation of the TCRbeta library involved a method that used unique molecular identifiers. TCRdb re-called the PCR reads through MiXCR, storing one row per CDR3 protein. There are 300,000 to 400,000 distinct CDR3 sequences in the sample; roughly 15% occur only once, and around two fifths lies in the top ten. The data originate from a study of T-cell reconstitution after alpha-beta-depleted transplantation in children. This CDR3 is 14 amino acids long. The germline V and J ends were trimmed by 4 bases and 6 bases, with 13 bases remaining between them.

This clonotype was sampled from a male patient under 10 years old who had a stem cell transplant for acute lymphoblastic leukemia, so the T cells may come from the graft donor. This chain joins TRBV12-3 or TRBV12-4 and TRBJ2-1; D gene unclear. The specimen comprised PBMCs, mostly from graft donor cells, sampled 360 days after TCRalphabeta/CD19-depleted stem cell transplant. CDR3 DNA sequence: TGTGCCAGCAGTTATAGAACTACCTTCAATGAGCAGTTCTTC. Translated: CASSYRTTFNEQFF.